These 22 T cell receptor beta chains originate from one sample sequenced in a study of control samples from healthy donors and cancer patients. Using immunoSEQ multiplex PCR, the repertoire was profiled, and TCRdb retains in-frame clones only, with some absent. Of 120,000 or so clones listed, roughly 87% were seen once; the top ten hold 1.5% to 2%. Sequenced sample: blood. All receptors derive from a man younger than 35 in good health.

This rearrangement joins TRBV7-9 to TRBJ2-7, with TRBD2 matching over 11 bases. J lost 6 bases, V lost 3 bases, and 7 bases had no gene match. The CDR3 is 15 amino acids. The germline V gene encodes CDR1 SEHNR and CDR2 FQNEAQ (reference sequence). CDR3 loop: CASSFFGTSGFEQYF. The CDR3 nucleotides read TGTGCCAGCAGCTTCTTTGGGACTAGCGGCTTCGAGCAGTACTTC.

This clone was seen only a few times. The V and J genes are TRBV19 and TRBJ1-5, with D hard to call. CDR3 size: 11 residues. The germline V and J ends were trimmed by 4 bases and 9 bases, with 7 bases remaining between them. Looked up from germline, CDR1 is LNHDA and CDR2 is SQIVND (reference sequence). CDR3 amino acids: CASSTGSPQHF. The CDR3 DNA reads as TGTGCCAGTAGTACGGGGTCGCCCCAGCATTTT.

The chain carries TRBV7-2 and TRBJ2-5, with a tentative D call TRBD1 (6 bases). Germline loops: CDR1 SGHTA, CDR2 FQGNSA. V was clipped by 3 bases and J by 7 bases, with 18 bases between them. CDR3 size: 15 residues. The CDR3 spells CASSLGHTPAGTQYF. The CDR3 DNA reads TGTGCCAGCAGCTTGGGACACACTCCCGCTGGGACCCAGTACTTC.

The chain links TRBV19 to TRBJ2-5; unclear D gene. This CDR3 region has 14 residues. Germline CDR1 is LNHDA and CDR2 is SQIVND (reference sequence). V lost 7 bases and J lost 2, with 14 bases in between. CDR3: CASTPTSGQETQYF. The CDR3 DNA sequence: TGTGCCAGTACCCCGACCTCCGGACAAGAGACCCAGTACTTC.

The V and J genes are TRBV6-1 and TRBJ2-7; the D gene could be TRBD1 or TRBD2 (5 bases each). This CDR3 has 16 residues. Germline values: CDR1 MNHNS, CDR2 SASEGT. V was trimmed by 2 bases and J by 1 base, leaving 15 bases between them. The CDR3 coding sequence is TGTGCCAGCAGTGAATTCCACGGGACGGGGTCCTACGAGCAGTACTTC. This sequence encodes CASSEFHGTGSYEQYF.

V is TRBV9 and J is TRBJ1-2; weak D call: TRBD1 (6 bases). V shed 3 bases and J shed 6 bases, with 9 bases lying between them. The CDR3 has 12 residues. Germline CDR1 is SGDLS and CDR2 is YYNGEE. The CDR3 here is CASSDRVHGYTF. Written as DNA, the CDR3 is TGTGCCAGCAGCGACAGGGTACATGGCTACACCTTC.

The chain has TRBV28 and TRBJ1-4; D remains unclear. This CDR3 is 14 amino acids long. CDR1 MDHEN and CDR2 SYDVKM come from the germline V gene. The V gene lost 6 bases and the J gene lost 5 bases, with 13 bases spanning the gap. The CDR3 bases are TGTGCCAGCAGATTAAGGCCCAAAAATGAAAAACTGTTTTTT. It is translated as CASRLRPKNEKLFF.

This clone was seen a few times. This chain connects TRBV28 to TRBJ1-5; D ambiguous. CDR3 length: 11 residues. V was cut by 5 bases and J by 8 bases, with 7 bases left in between. The germline V gene has CDR1 MDHEN and CDR2 SYDVKM. CDR3 sequence: CASSVEEPQHF. The CDR3 coding sequence is TGTGCCAGCAGTGTAGAGGAGCCCCAGCATTTT.

The chain has TRBV6-4 and TRBJ2-1; 10 nucleotides align to TRBD2. V lost 3 bases to trimming and J lost 5 bases; unmatched junction nucleotides: 4. The CDR3 spans 15 residues. Germline values: CDR1 MRHNA, CDR2 SNTAGT. The CDR3 is CASSESSGSHNEQFF. Here the CDR3 DNA reads TGTGCCAGCAGTGAATCTAGCGGGAGCCACAATGAGCAGTTCTTC.

V gene TRBV7-9 combines with J gene TRBJ2-1, with D possibly being TRBD1 (5 bases). Trimming shortened V by 4 bases and J by 8 bases, and 24 bases separated the two germline ends. In germline, CDR1 is SEHNR, CDR2 FQNEAQ (reference sequence). The CDR3 is 17 amino acids. In nucleotides, the CDR3 is TGTGCCAGCAGCTCCCACCCGGACACCCCGACCTGGGATGAGCAGTTCTTC. Amino acids: CASSSHPDTPTWDEQFF.

The J gene is TRBJ1-1, the V gene TRBV6-1; D is perhaps TRBD1 (6 bases). This CDR3 is 15 amino acids long. Between the trimmed V and J ends, which lost 1 base and 1 base, there was a span of 10 bases. CDR1 is MNHNS and CDR2 is SASEGT in the germline V gene. The CDR3 DNA is TGTGCCAGCAGTGAAGTGGACAGCCCGAACACTGAAGCTTTCTTT. Its protein is CASSEVDSPNTEAFF.

J is TRBJ1-5 and V is TRBV5-4; no clear D gene. The V and J ends lost 0 bases and 1 base respectively, with 5 bases between them. The germline CDR1 and CDR2 sequences are SGHNT and YYREEE (reference sequence). This CDR3 region has 14 residues. The DNA for the CDR3 is TGTGCCAGCAGCTTGGGAGGAAGCAATCAGCCCCAGCATTTT. Protein: CASSLGGSNQPQHF.

V gene TRBV5-1 combines with J gene TRBJ2-3, with TRBD2 identical over 9 bases. Looked up from germline, CDR1 is SGHRS and CDR2 is YFSETQ. V was pared by 4 bases and J by 4 bases, with 4 bases of the junction left unmatched. The CDR3 has 14 amino acids. CDR3 DNA sequence: TGCGCCAGCAGCGCGGGAGGGCTCGCAGATACGCAGTATTTT. Its translation is CASSAGGLADTQYF.

The chain has TRBV7-8 and TRBJ1-1; D may be TRBD1 (5 bases). V was shortened by 3 bases and J by 1 base, with 15 bases between the two germline ends. Germline assignment: CDR1 SGHVS and CDR2 FQNEAQ. CDR3 size: 16 residues. In DNA form, the CDR3 reads TGTGCCAGCAGCTTGACAGTGGATCGACAGAACACTGAAGCTTTCTTT. It is translated as CASSLTVDRQNTEAFF.

V is TRBV7-9 and J is TRBJ2-1; TRBD2 agrees at 8 bases. J was trimmed by 4 bases and V by 4 bases; bases with no gene match: 9. This CDR3 comprises 16 residues. Looked up from germline, CDR1 is SEHNR and CDR2 is FQNEAQ (reference sequence). CDR3 region: CASSSDSSGGYNEQFF. The CDR3 bases are TGTGCCAGCAGCTCCGACAGTTCGGGAGGGTACAATGAGCAGTTCTTC.

Remarks on this clone: This CDR3 is also generated by other DNA sequences in the sample. The chain carries TRBV6-5 and TRBJ1-2, with 8 bases identical to TRBD1. This CDR3 has 14 amino acids. Per the germline V gene, CDR1 is MNHEY and CDR2 is SVGAGI. Trimming at V came to 6 bases and at J to 8 bases, leaving 11 bases not matched to a gene. The CDR3 here is CASSRPGQGSGYTF. Written as DNA, the CDR3 is TGTGCCAGCAGCCGACCAGGACAGGGTTCCGGCTACACCTTC.

The chain has TRBV4-1 and TRBJ2-1; 7 positions agree with TRBD1. The CDR3 contains 13 residues. The V gene end was trimmed by 6 bases and the J gene end by 5 bases; junction bases not matched to a gene: 4. CDR1 is MGHRA, CDR2 YSYEKL, per germline. The CDR3 loop reads CASRYGQDNEQFF. The CDR3 nucleotides read TGCGCCAGCAGGTACGGACAGGACAATGAGCAGTTCTTC.

The chain is built from TRBV6-5 and TRBJ1-6, with D possibly matching TRBD1 (6 bases). CDR1 is MNHEY and CDR2 is SVGAGI in the germline V gene. The CDR3 extends over 15 amino acids. Between the trimmed V and J ends, which lost 7 bases and 7 bases, there was a span of 17 bases. The CDR3 here is CASTLAQGMNSPLHF. The DNA of the CDR3 is TGTGCCAGCACTCTGGCGCAGGGGATGAATTCACCCCTCCACTTT.

A single count supports this clone. Written as DNA, the CDR3 is TGTGCCAGTAGTACCCAATTCTCAGATACGCAGTATTTT. Its protein is CASSTQFSDTQYF. The chain uses TRBV19 and TRBJ2-3; no clear D gene. Trimming left V 4 bases short and J 4 bases short, with 9 bases between. CDR3 length equals 13 residues. Germline values: CDR1 LNHDA, CDR2 SQIVND (reference sequence).

This CDR3 reads CASSSGDRASTDTQYF. In nucleotides, the CDR3 is TGCGCCAGCAGCTCCGGGGACCGAGCTTCCACAGATACGCAGTATTTT. J is TRBJ2-3 and V is TRBV5-1; perhaps D is TRBD1 or TRBD2 (5 bases each). Germline V CDR1 and CDR2: SGHRS, YFSETQ. This CDR3 is 16 amino acids long. The V end lost 3 bases, the J end lost 2 bases, and 16 bases lay between the germline ends.

CDR3 loop: CASGQGGEQYF. DNA for the CDR3: TGTGCCAGCGGTCAGGGGGGCGAGCAGTACTTC. The chain has TRBV11-3 and TRBJ2-7, with D perhaps TRBD1 (7 bases). Germline CDR1 and CDR2: SGHNT and YENEEA. The CDR3 runs 11 residues. With 8 bases removed from V and 6 bases from J, the gap between germline ends came to 11 bases.

The chain is built from TRBV4-1 and TRBJ1-6, with 8 bases matching TRBD1. This CDR3 has 17 residues. V was clipped by 3 bases and J by 9 bases; unmatched bases: 13. The germline CDR1 and CDR2 sequences are MGHRA and YSYEKL. The CDR3 DNA sequence: TGCGCCAGCAGCCATATCCTGCGGAACAGGGGGGGTTCACCCCTCCACTTT. Its translation is CASSHILRNRGGSPLHF.